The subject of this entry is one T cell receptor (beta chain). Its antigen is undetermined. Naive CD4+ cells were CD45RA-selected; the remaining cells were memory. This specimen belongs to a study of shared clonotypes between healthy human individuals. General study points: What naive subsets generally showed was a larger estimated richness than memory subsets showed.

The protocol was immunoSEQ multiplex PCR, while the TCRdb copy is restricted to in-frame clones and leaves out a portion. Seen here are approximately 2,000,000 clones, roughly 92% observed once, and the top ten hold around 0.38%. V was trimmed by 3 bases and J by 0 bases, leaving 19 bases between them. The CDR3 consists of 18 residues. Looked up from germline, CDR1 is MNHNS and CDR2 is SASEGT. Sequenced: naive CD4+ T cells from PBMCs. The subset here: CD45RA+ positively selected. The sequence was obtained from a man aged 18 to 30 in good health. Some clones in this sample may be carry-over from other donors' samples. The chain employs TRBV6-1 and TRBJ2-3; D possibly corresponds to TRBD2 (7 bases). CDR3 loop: CASSEGGRTFSSTDTQYF. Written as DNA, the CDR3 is TGTGCCAGCAGTGAGGGGGGGCGGACATTTTCTAGCACAGATACGCAGTATTTT.